These T cell receptor beta chains were read from a single sample in a study of T-cell reconstitution after alpha-beta-depleted transplantation in children. A single record per CDR3 protein comes from TCRdb applying MiXCR to the PCR reads. The sample consists of around 500,000 distinct CDR3 sequences, around an eighth of them appearing once. Sequencing was performed on PBMCs from the stem cell graft donor, taken from the stem cell graft. Source of these receptors: a human donor who donated a stem cell graft to a child with combined immunodeficiency. Each CDR3 is given with its conserved first and last residue. The D gene is left open where the match is weak. Where a row states a size, it is once, few, many or the class of an expanded clone; other rows omit it.

TRBJ2-3	TRBV7-9	few	.	CASSLSGPSTDTQYF	TGTGCCAGCAGCCTCTCGGGGCCTAGCACAGATACGCAGTATTTT
TRBJ2-5	TRBV5-1	many	TRBD2	CASSLVGAGVEETQYF	TGCGCCAGCAGCTTGGTAGGAGCGGGGGTGGAAGAGACCCAGTACTTC
TRBJ2-5	TRBV12-3/TRBV12-4	many	TRBD1	CASSRTTGEETQYF	TGTGCCAGCAGCCGCACGACAGGGGAAGAGACCCAGTACTTC
TRBJ1-1	TRBV5-1	few	TRBD1	CASSLGPPGQGVTEAFF	TGCGCCAGCAGCTTGGGGCCTCCGGGACAGGGGGTAACTGAAGCTTTCTTT
TRBJ2-1	TRBV5-1	many	.	CASSFRDLPRDSEQFF	TGCGCCAGCAGCTTCCGGGACCTACCCCGGGATTCAGAGCAGTTCTTC
TRBJ2-6	TRBV15	many	.	CATSRGRNSGANVLTF	TGTGCCACCAGCAGAGGACGGAACTCTGGGGCCAACGTCCTGACTTTC
TRBJ2-5	TRBV7-6	few	TRBD2	CASSPWARGWETQYF	TGTGCCAGCAGCCCCTGGGCGCGGGGGTGGGAGACCCAGTACTTC
TRBJ1-1	TRBV12-3/TRBV12-4	.	.	CASLNPYTEAFF	TGTGCCAGCCTTAACCCGTACACTGAAGCTTTCTTT
TRBJ1-2	TRBV20-1	few	.	CSAREQGDYGYTF	TGCAGTGCTAGAGAACAGGGTGACTATGGCTACACCTTC
TRBJ2-7	TRBV9	few	.	CASSPMGHSYEQYF	TGTGCCAGCAGCCCTATGGGACATTCCTACGAGCAGTACTTC
TRBJ2-7	TRBV28	many	.	CASTIFRGAYHEQYF	TGTGCCAGCACCATCTTCAGGGGGGCGTACCACGAGCAGTACTTC
TRBJ2-7	TRBV10-3	many	.	CAISSGSGYVNEQYF	TGTGCCATCAGTTCTGGGAGCGGGTACGTAAACGAGCAGTACTTC
TRBJ2-3	TRBV4-1	.	.	CASSQEKDTQYF	TGCGCCAGCAGCCAAGAGAAGGATACGCAGTATTTT
TRBJ2-1	TRBV5-1	few	.	CASGVGGESYNEQFF	TGCGCCAGCGGCGTAGGTGGGGAGAGCTACAATGAGCAGTTCTTC
TRBJ2-2	TRBV6-5	few	.	CASSYYPNTGELFF	TGTGCCAGCAGTTACTACCCGAACACCGGGGAGCTGTTTTTT
TRBJ2-5	TRBV5-1	many	.	CASSRGFKETQYF	TGCGCCAGCAGCCGGGGCTTCAAAGAGACCCAGTACTTC
TRBJ1-2	TRBV7-9	many	TRBD1	CASGDRVIYGYTF	TGTGCCAGCGGAGACAGGGTGATCTATGGCTACACCTTC
TRBJ2-1	TRBV12-3/TRBV12-4	few	TRBD2	CASSPYLSGLAEGNEQFF	TGTGCCAGCAGCCCTTACCTATCGGGACTAGCGGAGGGCAATGAGCAGTTCTTC
TRBJ2-3	TRBV9	.	.	CASSAPGGYTDTQYF	TGTGCCAGCAGCGCCCCGGGCGGGTACACAGATACGCAGTATTTT
TRBJ2-2	TRBV30	.	.	CAWSVIEVGELFF	TGTGCCTGGAGTGTAATTGAGGTCGGGGAGCTGTTTTTT
TRBJ2-3	TRBV20-1	many	TRBD1	CSAIKTGRGTDTQYF	TGCAGTGCTATCAAGACAGGGAGAGGTACAGATACGCAGTATTTT
TRBJ2-1	TRBV30	.	.	CAWTLLAANEQFF	TGTGCCTGGACCCTCTTAGCGGCAAATGAGCAGTTCTTC
TRBJ1-3	TRBV12-3/TRBV12-4	many	.	CASRSTRSGNTIYF	TGTGCCAGCCGGAGCACCCGCTCTGGAAACACCATATATTTT
TRBJ2-7	TRBV20-1	.	.	CSAPQGYEQYF	TGCAGTGCCCCCCAGGGCTACGAGCAGTACTTC
TRBJ1-2	TRBV20-1	few	.	CSAMTLFYGYTF	TGCAGTGCTATGACACTTTTCTATGGCTACACCTTC
TRBJ1-4	TRBV20-1	few	.	CSAETPGRRNEKLFF	TGCAGTGCTGAGACCCCGGGACGGAGAAATGAAAAACTGTTTTTT